This TCR beta chain was identified during a study of cytomegalovirus exposure and HLA in healthy donors. With regard to this clone: Its antigen is as yet unknown.

Broader study findings: The listing of some 170 TCR beta chains classed them as cytomegalovirus-associated. Confirmation was obtained in vitro that a few CMV-associated chains are specific for CMV antigens. Presence/absence analyses took donor sequencing depth as roughly uniform.

The PCR employed 60 Vbeta primers together with 13 Jbeta primers. Assay used: immunoSEQ multiplex PCR; TCRdb lists only in-frame clones, some missing. Seen here are 110,000 to 150,000 clones, roughly 80% observed once, and the top ten hold about 4.4%. Sequences were obtained from PBMCs. This receptor was obtained from a man between 40 and 49 years old in good health and CMV-seronegative.

CDR3 protein: CAGRAGSGELFF. In nucleotides, the CDR3 is TGTGCCGGCCGCGCGGGCTCCGGGGAGCTGTTTTTT. The chain couples TRBV19 to TRBJ2-2, with a tentative D call TRBD2 (5 bases). CDR1 is LNHDA, CDR2 SQIVND, per germline (reference sequence). CDR3 length: 12 residues. Between the trimmed V and J ends, which lost 11 bases and 6 bases, there was a span of 13 bases. The full variable domain, rest sourced from reference TRBV19 and TRBJ2-2, is DGGITQSPKYLFRKEGQNVTLSCEQNLNHDAMYWYRQDPGQGLRLIYYSQIVNDFQKGDIAEGYSVSREKKESFPLTVTSAQKNPTAFYLCAGRAGSGELFFGEGSRLTVL.